One sample yielded the 24 T cell receptor beta chains listed below, sequenced in a study of cytomegalovirus exposure and HLA in healthy donors. 60 Vbeta and 13 Jbeta primers were used in PCR. TCRdb's table, derived via immunoSEQ multiplex PCR, lists solely in-frame clones and lacks some. This table holds more than 150,000 clones, 80% found once. Sample: PBMCs. These receptors came from a girl under 18 in good health and CMV-seropositive.

This rearrangement joins TRBV7-9 to TRBJ2-1, with 7 bases that match TRBD2. V shed 6 bases and J 9 bases; nucleotides not matched to a gene: 5. The CDR3 extends over 12 amino acids. CDR1 is SEHNR, CDR2 FQNEAQ, per germline (reference sequence). The CDR3 protein is CASSPTSTEQFF. CDR3 DNA sequence: TGTGCCAGCAGTCCGACTAGCACTGAGCAGTTCTTC.

V usage is TRBV5-8 and J usage is TRBJ2-3; 9 bases map to TRBD2. From germline, CDR1 is SGHTS and CDR2 YDEGEE. V gave up 4 bases and J gave up 2 bases; unmatched junction bases: 8. The CDR3 consists of 16 residues. CDR3 sequence reads: CASSPLTSGPTDTQYF. CDR3 nucleotide sequence: TGTGCCAGCAGCCCGTTAACTAGCGGGCCCACAGATACGCAGTATTTT.

The chain couples TRBV28 to TRBJ2-1; 7 nucleotides align to TRBD2. The CDR3 has 15 amino acids. Germline loops: CDR1 MDHEN, CDR2 SYDVKM. Germline trimming cut 2 bases from V and 2 bases from J; bases unmatched to any gene: 3. The CDR3 coding sequence is TGTGCCAGCAGTTTACCGGGGGGAGCCTACAATGAGCAGTTCTTC. Its translation is CASSLPGGAYNEQFF. The variable domain in full, with the rest retrieved from reference TRBV28 and TRBJ2-1, is DVKVTQSSRYLVKRTGEKVFLECVQDMDHENMFWYRQDPGLGLRLIYFSYDVKMKEKGDIPEGYSVSREKKERFSLILESASTNQTSMYLCASSLPGGAYNEQFFGPGTRLTVL.

The chain has TRBV29-1 and TRBJ2-1; D is possibly TRBD2 (7 bases). This CDR3 has 15 amino acids. The V and J ends lost 6 bases and 1 base respectively, with 16 bases between them. The germline V gene encodes CDR1 SQVTM and CDR2 ANQGSEA. CDR3 residues: CSVAVAGASYNEQFF. As DNA, the CDR3 is TGCAGCGTGGCCGTGGCGGGGGCTTCCTACAATGAGCAGTTCTTC.

This chain connects TRBV7-6 to TRBJ2-5; 12 nucleotides agree with TRBD2. The CDR3 contains 16 residues. Germline CDR1 SGHVS, CDR2 FNYEAQ. Losses at the gene ends were 2 bases for V and 2 bases for J; bases not matched to a gene: 3. In DNA form, the CDR3 reads TGTGCCAGCAGCTTAAGACTAGCGGGAGTTCAAGAGACCCAGTACTTC. Translation gives CASSLRLAGVQETQYF.

This chain connects TRBV7-8 to TRBJ2-3, with TRBD2 as a possible D gene (6 bases). The CDR3 runs 16 residues. Germline CDR1 SGHVS, CDR2 FQNEAQ. V was cut by 1 base and J by 1 base, with 12 bases left in between. The CDR3 bases are TGTGCCAGCAGCTTAGTCAGGACGGGGGGCACAGATACGCAGTATTTT. As protein: CASSLVRTGGTDTQYF.

This clone was seen once. The chain joins TRBV29-1 to TRBJ2-5; D not certain. The DNA end lines up better with TRBJ2-7; the J call may be wrong. This CDR3 is built from 12 residues. Germline lookup yields CDR1 SQVTM and CDR2 ANQGSEA. CDR3 loop: CSVELRDYEQYF. CDR3 bases: TGCAGCGTTGAATTAAGGGACTACGAGCAGTACTTC.

This chain connects TRBV7-9 to TRBJ2-1; D perhaps matches TRBD1 (6 bases). Germline CDR1 SEHNR, CDR2 FQNEAQ (reference sequence). The CDR3 has 11 amino acids. Trimming stripped 3 bases from V and 10 bases from J, with 7 bases between. CDR3 residues: CASSFGQEQFF. The CDR3 DNA reads as TGTGCCAGCAGCTTTGGACAGGAGCAGTTCTTC.

This clone has only one observation. The V and J genes are TRBV5-4 and TRBJ2-1; D is unresolved. In germline, CDR1 is SGHNT, CDR2 YYREEE (reference sequence). This CDR3 comprises 15 residues. V lost 0 bases, J lost 3 bases, and 10 bases lay in between. The DNA of the CDR3 is TGTGCCAGCAGCTTGGATGGCGGTATCTACAATGAGCAGTTCTTC. It is translated as CASSLDGGIYNEQFF.

The gene calls are TRBV19 and TRBJ1-2; possible D gene TRBD1, 5 bases. Trimming cost V 5 bases and J 2 bases, with 12 bases left between them. From germline, CDR1 is LNHDA and CDR2 SQIVND (reference sequence). The length of the CDR3 is 14 residues. CDR3 in DNA: TGTGCCAGTAGTCGCTCGGGACTCAACTATGGCTACACCTTC. Translating it yields CASSRSGLNYGYTF. Full variable domain (outside the CDR3, taken from reference TRBV19 and TRBJ1-2): DGGITQSPKYLFRKEGQNVTLSCEQNLNHDAMYWYRQDPGQGLRLIYYSQIVNDFQKGDIAEGYSVSREKKESFPLTVTSAQKNPTAFYLCASSRSGLNYGYTFGSGTRLTVV.

The table lists this clone with a few counts. The chain uses TRBV6-6 and TRBJ2-1, with a possible D match to TRBD2 (5 bases). The germline V gene encodes CDR1 MNHNY and CDR2 SVGAGI (reference sequence). CDR3 size: 15 residues. V lost 6 bases, J lost 7 bases, and 19 bases lay in between. CDR3 DNA: TGTGCCAGCAGACCCCCCCAGGCCCCGGGGAATGAGCAGTTCTTC. Translating gives CASRPPQAPGNEQFF.

The V gene is TRBV9, the J gene TRBJ2-3, with a weak D call TRBD2 (6 bases). Between the trimmed V and J ends, which lost 0 bases and 5 bases, there was a span of 16 bases. Germline V gene data show CDR1 as SGDLS and CDR2 as YYNGEE. The CDR3 is 16 residues long. CDR3 bases: TGTGCCAGCAGCGTAGCTGGCGGGAAAAAGGGAGATACGCAGTATTTT. Translated: CASSVAGGKKGDTQYF.

V usage is TRBV15 and J usage is TRBJ2-5; 7 positions agree with TRBD1. The J call may not be correct, given that the DNA end is closer to TRBJ2-7. The CDR3 contains 15 residues. CDR1 and CDR2 from the germline V gene are LNHNV and YYDKDF (reference sequence). CDR3 nucleotide sequence: TGTGCCACCAGCAGGCCCGGACAGGCAACCTACGAGCAGTACTTC. Translation gives CATSRPGQATYEQYF.

This chain links TRBV5-1 with TRBJ2-3; 12 positions match TRBD2. With 7 bases clipped from V and 4 bases from J, the junction kept 10 bases outside the gene matches. The CDR3 is 16 amino acids. Germline V gives CDR1 SGHRS, CDR2 YFSETQ. The CDR3 region has the DNA TGCGCCAGCGGCCCACAGACTAGCGGGAGCCCAGATACGCAGTATTTT. Translation gives CASGPQTSGSPDTQYF.

The V gene is TRBV6-1, the J gene TRBJ2-3, with 7 bases lining up with TRBD1. Germline trimming cut 5 bases from V and 5 bases from J; bases unmatched to any gene: 7. The CDR3 is made up of 14 amino acids. CDR1 is MNHNS, CDR2 SASEGT, per germline. In DNA form, the CDR3 reads TGTGCCAGCAGTCCGGACAGGCGGGTAGATACGCAGTATTTT. As protein: CASSPDRRVDTQYF.

In nucleotides, the CDR3 is TGTGCCAGCAGTGGGGGCTACACTGAAGCTTTCTTT. Translation: CASSGGYTEAFF. The chain couples TRBV6-1 to TRBJ1-1, with D perhaps matching TRBD1 (5 bases). The CDR3 has 12 amino acids. In germline, CDR1 is MNHNS, CDR2 SASEGT. V was clipped by 4 bases and J by 3 bases, with 6 bases between them.

This clone was observed a few times. This rearrangement joins TRBV6-6 to TRBJ2-3; 10 bases are shared with TRBD1. The CDR3 spans 16 residues. Looked up from germline, CDR1 is MNHNY and CDR2 is SVGAGI (reference sequence). V lost 5 bases, J lost 5 bases, and 10 bases stayed unmatched. The CDR3, as DNA: TGTGCCAGCAGTAACCGACCGGGACAGGGGTTAGATACGCAGTATTTT. It translates to CASSNRPGQGLDTQYF.

The genes are TRBV2 and TRBJ2-6; D might be TRBD1 (5 bases). V was clipped by 3 bases and J by 4 bases, with 7 bases between them. The germline V gene encodes CDR1 SNHLY and CDR2 FYNNEI. The CDR3 consists of 14 residues. The CDR3 sequence is CASSDRAGANVLTF. The CDR3 region has the DNA TGTGCCAGCAGTGACAGGGCGGGGGCCAACGTCCTGACTTTC. Using reference TRBV2 and TRBJ2-6 for the parts outside the CDR3, the full variable domain is EPEVTQTPSHQVTQMGQEVILRCVPISNHLYFYWYRQILGQKVEFLVSFYNNEISEKSEIFDDQFSVERPDGSNFTLKIRSTKLEDSAMYFCASSDRAGANVLTFGAGSRLTVL.

This chain joins TRBV27 and TRBJ2-7, with D perhaps matching TRBD2 (6 bases). The V end lost 3 bases, the J end lost 2 bases, and 11 bases lay between the germline ends. CDR3 length: 14 residues. CDR1 is MNHEY, CDR2 SMNVEV, per germline (reference sequence). Written as DNA, the CDR3 is TGTGCCAGCAGTTTGACGGAGGGCGCCTACGAGCAGTACTTC. It specifies CASSLTEGAYEQYF.

The rearrangement joins TRBV5-1 to TRBJ2-7; no reliable D call. CDR1 SGHRS and CDR2 YFSETQ come from the germline V gene. The CDR3 totals 13 residues. Trimming pared 2 bases from V and 2 bases from J, leaving 8 bases between. The CDR3 nucleotides are TGCGCCAGCAGCTTCAGTGGCACCTACGAGCAGTACTTC. Protein product: CASSFSGTYEQYF.

V usage is TRBV5-4 and J usage is TRBJ2-5, with D perhaps matching TRBD1 (6 bases). Germline CDR1 is SGHNT and CDR2 is YYREEE (reference sequence). CDR3 length: 13 amino acids. With 4 bases removed from V and 3 bases from J, the gap between germline ends came to 10 bases. The CDR3 DNA follows: TGTGCCAGCAGCAAACACAGGGAAGAGACCCAGTACTTC. Its protein product is CASSKHREETQYF.

A remark on this clone: The same CDR3 also results from other DNA sequences found in this sample. V and J are TRBV29-1 and TRBJ2-7; the D is unclear. The V gene lost 1 base and the J gene lost 3 bases, with 7 bases spanning the gap. Germline CDR1 SQVTM, CDR2 ANQGSEA. The CDR3 has 12 amino acids. CDR3 sequence reads: CSVEVADYEQYF. The CDR3 DNA reads as TGCAGCGTTGAAGTGGCGGACTACGAGCAGTACTTC.

The V gene is TRBV25-1, the J gene TRBJ2-1; weak D call: TRBD2 (5 bases). CDR1 and CDR2 from the germline V gene are MGHDK and SYGVNS. The CDR3 consists of 15 residues. V lost 3 bases to trimming and J lost 8 bases, with 17 bases between them. The CDR3 DNA reads TGTGCCAGCAGTGACCATATAGGGAGTATCGATGAGCAGTTCTTC. Translation: CASSDHIGSIDEQFF.

The chain couples TRBV9 to TRBJ2-3; 11 bases match TRBD2. The germline V gene encodes CDR1 SGDLS and CDR2 YYNGEE. J was trimmed by 3 bases and V by 0 bases; bases with no gene match: 3. The CDR3 spans 16 residues. The CDR3 sequence: CASSVGGLAATDTQYF. In nucleotides, the CDR3 is TGTGCCAGCAGCGTAGGGGGACTAGCGGCGACAGATACGCAGTATTTT.